The 7 T cell receptor beta chains below all came from one sample that was sequenced in a study of identical twins. In TCRdb, the 5' RACE reads were re-called with MiXCR into one record per CDR3 protein. The table includes about 660,000 distinct CDR3 sequences, 8.6% detected once. The data also belong to a second study, concerning yellow fever vaccine responses in identical twins.

The specimen sequenced was PBMCs. Receptors originate from a woman between 18 and 29 years old in good health.

The rearrangement uses TRBV5-1 and TRBJ1-1; TRBD1 matches 9 bases. The trim removed 4 bases at V and 3 bases at J, leaving 7 bases unmatched. The CDR3 contains 15 residues. In germline, CDR1 is SGHRS, CDR2 YFSETQ. The CDR3 DNA follows: TGCGCCAGCAGCAGGGACAGGGTCGGGGACACTGAAGCTTTCTTT. Translating it yields CASSRDRVGDTEAFF.

This clonotype was recorded a few times. V and J are TRBV12-3 or TRBV12-4 and TRBJ2-6; the D is unclear. V dropped 7 bases and J dropped 4 bases, with 8 bases sitting between them. The CDR3 runs 13 residues. CDR3 residues: CASTYKGANVLTF. The DNA for the CDR3 is TGTGCCAGCACCTATAAGGGGGCCAACGTCCTGACTTTC.

In this sample, this clonotype turned up many times. The V gene is TRBV25-1, the J gene TRBJ2-2, with 9 nucleotides matching TRBD2. Trimming at V came to 4 bases and at J to 3 bases, leaving 3 bases not matched to a gene. The germline V gene has CDR1 MGHDK and CDR2 SYGVNS. CDR3 length: 15 residues. As DNA, the CDR3 is TGTGCCAGCAGTGCTCTAGCGGGGTACACCGGGGAGCTGTTTTTT. It specifies CASSALAGYTGELFF.

This clonotype was picked up many times. The rearrangement joins TRBV10-3 to TRBJ2-1, with 7 positions matching TRBD2. This CDR3 contains 16 residues. Germline CDR1 is ENHRY and CDR2 is SYGVKD. V was clipped by 3 bases and J by 3 bases; unmatched bases: 8. CDR3 DNA: TGTGCCATCAGTGACCCTCTAGCGGTTGTCTACAATGAGCAGTTCTTC. This sequence encodes CAISDPLAVVYNEQFF.

The chain combines TRBV10-1 with TRBJ1-5; D is undetermined. V was clipped by 4 bases and J by 7 bases, with 14 bases between them. CDR1 is WNHNN and CDR2 is SYGVQD in the germline V gene (reference sequence). CDR3 size: 14 residues. For the CDR3, the DNA is TGCGCCAGCAGTGGCGGAGACAACGGGCAGCCCCAGCATTTT. It translates to CASSGGDNGQPQHF.

This clonotype was detected only a few times. The V call is TRBV20-1, the J call TRBJ2-7; 9 bases align to TRBD2. Germline-derived CDR1 and CDR2 are DFQATT and SNEGSKA (reference sequence). V was clipped by 5 bases and J by 0 bases; unmatched bases: 5. The CDR3 has 14 residues. Written as DNA, the CDR3 is TGCAGTGCTCGACTAGCGGTACTCTCCTACGAGCAGTACTTC. Translated, it gives CSARLAVLSYEQYF.

In this sample, this clonotype turned up a few times. CDR3 DNA: TGCGCCAGCAGCCAAGGTCGGATTGACGGAGGGGACACCATATATTTT. Amino acid sequence: CASSQGRIDGGDTIYF. The chain has TRBV4-1 and TRBJ1-3, with D possibly matching TRBD1 (5 bases). This CDR3 spans 16 amino acids. CDR1 and CDR2 from the germline V gene are MGHRA and YSYEKL. The V gene lost 1 base and the J gene lost 8 bases, with 18 bases spanning the gap.